This T cell receptor (beta chain) was recorded in a study of a mutant IDH1 vaccine in newly diagnosed glioma. Points on this clone: Its target is not known.

CDR3 size: 17 residues. Germline V lookup: CDR1 SQVTM, CDR2 ANQGSEA. V trimming: 6 bases; J trimming: 2 bases; junction bases outside the gene matches: 9. TCRdb keeps only in-frame clones here, not all; method: immunoSEQ multiplex PCR. Altogether about 27,000 clones are present, around four fifths being singletons, with the ten largest covering 25% to 35%. Time point here: week 35, safety follow-up. Topical imiquimod was applied with each vaccine dose, which held 300 ug of mutant IDH1 20-mer peptide. The V and J genes are TRBV29-1 and TRBJ2-3, with TRBD2 matching over 15 bases. The source material was PBMCs, sampled from a glioma patient whose treatment included an IDH1 peptide vaccine. The source is a man younger than 40 with glioma. The CDR3 DNA is TGCAGCGTAGCCTTGGGACTAGCGGGGGGCGACACAGATACGCAGTATTTT. Amino acids: CSVALGLAGGDTDTQYF.